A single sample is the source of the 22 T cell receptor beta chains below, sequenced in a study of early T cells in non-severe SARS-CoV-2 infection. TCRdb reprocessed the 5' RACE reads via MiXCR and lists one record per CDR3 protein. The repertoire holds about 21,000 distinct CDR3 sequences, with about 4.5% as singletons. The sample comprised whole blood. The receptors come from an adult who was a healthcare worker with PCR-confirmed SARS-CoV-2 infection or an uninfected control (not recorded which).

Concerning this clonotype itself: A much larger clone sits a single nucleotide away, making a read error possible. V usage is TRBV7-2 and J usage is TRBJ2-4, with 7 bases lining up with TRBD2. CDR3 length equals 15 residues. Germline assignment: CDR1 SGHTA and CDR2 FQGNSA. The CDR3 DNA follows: TGTGTCAGCAGCTTAGGCGGGGGATCAGGGAGCATTCAGTACTTC. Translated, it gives CVSSLGGGSGSIQYF.

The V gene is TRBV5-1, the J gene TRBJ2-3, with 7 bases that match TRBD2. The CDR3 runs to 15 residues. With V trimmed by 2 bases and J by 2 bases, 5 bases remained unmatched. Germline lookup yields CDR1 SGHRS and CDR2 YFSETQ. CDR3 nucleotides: TGCGCCAGCAGCTTTAACGGGGACTACACAGATACGCAGTATTTT. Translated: CASSFNGDYTDTQYF. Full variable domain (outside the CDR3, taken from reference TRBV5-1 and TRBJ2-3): KAGVTQTPRYLIKTRGQQVTLSCSPISGHRSVSWYQQTPGQGLQFLFEYFSETQRNKGNFPGRFSGRQFSNSRSEMNVSTLELGDSALYLCASSFNGDYTDTQYFGPGTRLTVL.

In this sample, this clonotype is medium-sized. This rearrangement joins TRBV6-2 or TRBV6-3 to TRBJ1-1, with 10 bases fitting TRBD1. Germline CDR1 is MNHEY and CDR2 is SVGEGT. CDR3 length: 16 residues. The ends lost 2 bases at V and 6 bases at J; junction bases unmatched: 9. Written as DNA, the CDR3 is TGTGCCAGCAGTTACGCCTTAGGGACAGGGGTGTCTGAAGCTTTCTTT. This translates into CASSYALGTGVSEAFF.

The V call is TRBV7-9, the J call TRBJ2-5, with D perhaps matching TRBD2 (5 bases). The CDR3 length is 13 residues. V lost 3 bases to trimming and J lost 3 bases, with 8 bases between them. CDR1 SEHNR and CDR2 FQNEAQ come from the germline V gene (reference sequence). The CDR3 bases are TGTGCCAGCAGCTTGTCCGGGGAAGAGACCCAGTACTTC. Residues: CASSLSGEETQYF. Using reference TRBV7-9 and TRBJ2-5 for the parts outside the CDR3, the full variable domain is DTGVSQNPRHKITKRGQNVTFRCDPISEHNRLYWYRQTLGQGPEFLTYFQNEAQLEKSRLLSDRFSAERPKGSFSTLEIQRTEQGDSAMYLCASSLSGEETQYFGPGTRLLVL.

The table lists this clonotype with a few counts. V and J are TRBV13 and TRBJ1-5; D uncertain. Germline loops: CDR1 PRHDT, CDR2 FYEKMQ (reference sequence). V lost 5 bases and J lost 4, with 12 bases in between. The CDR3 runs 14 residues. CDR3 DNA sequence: TGTGCCAGCAGCCGGAGACACTTAAATCAGCCCCAGCATTTT. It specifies CASSRRHLNQPQHF. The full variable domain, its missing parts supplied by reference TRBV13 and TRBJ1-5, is AAGVIQSPRHLIKEKRETATLKCYPIPRHDTVYWYQQGPGQDPQFLISFYEKMQSDKGSIPDRFSAQQFSDYHSELNMSSLELGDSALYFCASSRRHLNQPQHFGDGTRLSIL.

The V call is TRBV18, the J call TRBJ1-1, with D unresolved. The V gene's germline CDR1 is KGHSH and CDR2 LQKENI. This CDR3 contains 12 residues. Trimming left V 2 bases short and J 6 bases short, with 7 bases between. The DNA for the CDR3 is TGTGCCAGCTCACCAAGGGTGGCTGAAGCTTTCTTT. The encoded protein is CASSPRVAEAFF. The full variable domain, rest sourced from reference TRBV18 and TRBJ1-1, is NAGVMQNPRHLVRRRGQEARLRCSPMKGHSHVYWYRQLPEEGLKFMVYLQKENIIDESGMPKERFSAEFPKEGPSILRIQQVVRGDSAAYFCASSPRVAEAFFGQGTRLTVV.

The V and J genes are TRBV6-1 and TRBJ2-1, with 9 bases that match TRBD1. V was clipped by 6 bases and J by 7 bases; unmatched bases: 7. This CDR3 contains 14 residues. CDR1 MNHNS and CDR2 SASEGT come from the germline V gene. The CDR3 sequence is CASRGDRAANEQFF. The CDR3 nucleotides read TGTGCCAGCAGGGGGGACAGGGCGGCGAATGAGCAGTTCTTC.

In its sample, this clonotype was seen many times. CDR3 residues: CASSLRSLAGGITGELFF. The CDR3 DNA reads as TGTGCCAGCAGCTTAAGGTCTCTAGCGGGGGGAATTACCGGGGAGCTGTTTTTT. The chain combines TRBV6-5 with TRBJ2-2; the match to TRBD2 covers 11 bases. Looked up from germline, CDR1 is MNHEY and CDR2 is SVGAGI. CDR3 length equals 18 residues. V lost 6 bases, J lost 5 bases, and 14 bases stayed unmatched.

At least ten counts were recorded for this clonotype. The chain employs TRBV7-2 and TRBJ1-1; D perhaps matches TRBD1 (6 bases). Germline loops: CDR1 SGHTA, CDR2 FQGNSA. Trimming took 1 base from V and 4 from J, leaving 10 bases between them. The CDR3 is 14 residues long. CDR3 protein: CASSLGGARTEAFF. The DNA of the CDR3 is TGTGCCAGCAGCTTAGGGGGGGCTCGCACTGAAGCTTTCTTT.

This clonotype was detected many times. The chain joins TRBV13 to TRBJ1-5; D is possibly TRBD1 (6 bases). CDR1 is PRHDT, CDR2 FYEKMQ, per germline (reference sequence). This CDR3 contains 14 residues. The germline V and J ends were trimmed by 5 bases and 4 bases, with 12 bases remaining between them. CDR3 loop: CASSRGHLNQPQHF. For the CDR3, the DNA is TGTGCCAGCAGCCGGGGACACTTAAATCAGCCCCAGCATTTT.

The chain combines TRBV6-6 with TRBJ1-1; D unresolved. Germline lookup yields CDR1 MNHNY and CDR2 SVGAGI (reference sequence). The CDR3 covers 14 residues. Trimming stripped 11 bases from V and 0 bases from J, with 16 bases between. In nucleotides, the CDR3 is TGTGCCGGTGGTGGCACCGCTTTGAACACTGAAGCTTTCTTT. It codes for CAGGGTALNTEAFF.

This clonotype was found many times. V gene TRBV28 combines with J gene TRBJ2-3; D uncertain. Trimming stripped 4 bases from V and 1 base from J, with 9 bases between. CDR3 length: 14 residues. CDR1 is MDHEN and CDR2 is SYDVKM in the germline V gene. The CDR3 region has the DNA TGTGCCAGCAGTTATGTTGCAGGCACAGATACGCAGTATTTT. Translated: CASSYVAGTDTQYF.

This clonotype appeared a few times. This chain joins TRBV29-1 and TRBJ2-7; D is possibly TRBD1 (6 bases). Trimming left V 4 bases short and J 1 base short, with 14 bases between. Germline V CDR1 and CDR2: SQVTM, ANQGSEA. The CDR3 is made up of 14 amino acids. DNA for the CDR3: TGCAGCGTTGTTAAACAGGGCATATCCTACGAGCAGTACTTC. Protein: CSVVKQGISYEQYF.

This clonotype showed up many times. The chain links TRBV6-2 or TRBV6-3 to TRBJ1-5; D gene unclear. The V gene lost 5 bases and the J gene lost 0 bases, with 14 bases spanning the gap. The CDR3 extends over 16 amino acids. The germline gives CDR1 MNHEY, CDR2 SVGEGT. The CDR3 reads CASSVRGGLSNQPQHF. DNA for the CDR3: TGTGCCAGCAGTGTACGCGGCGGGCTTAGCAATCAGCCCCAGCATTTT.

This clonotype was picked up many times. CDR3 in DNA: TGTGCAAGTCGCTCCGGCGACAGGGGAAACTCTGGGGCCAACGTCCTGACTTTC. This encodes CASRSGDRGNSGANVLTF. The chain joins TRBV12-2 to TRBJ2-6; TRBD1 is the table's D call and was not checked against the DNA. TRBV12-2 constitutes a pseudogene. The CDR3 has 18 residues.

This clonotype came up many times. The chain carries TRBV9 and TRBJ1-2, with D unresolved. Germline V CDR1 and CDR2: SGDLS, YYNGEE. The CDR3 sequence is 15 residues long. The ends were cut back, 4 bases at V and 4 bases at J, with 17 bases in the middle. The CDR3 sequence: CASSPSQGLIYGYTF. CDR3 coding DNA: TGTGCCAGCAGCCCGAGCCAAGGACTTATCTATGGCTACACCTTC.

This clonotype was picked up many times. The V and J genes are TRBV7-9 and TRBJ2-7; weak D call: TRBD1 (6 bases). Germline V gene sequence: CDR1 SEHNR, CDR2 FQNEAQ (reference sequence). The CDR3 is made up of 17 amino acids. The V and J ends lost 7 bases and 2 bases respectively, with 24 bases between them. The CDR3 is CASTRHGPWTAPYEQYF. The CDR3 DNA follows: TGTGCCAGCACCAGACATGGCCCGTGGACAGCACCCTACGAGCAGTACTTC.

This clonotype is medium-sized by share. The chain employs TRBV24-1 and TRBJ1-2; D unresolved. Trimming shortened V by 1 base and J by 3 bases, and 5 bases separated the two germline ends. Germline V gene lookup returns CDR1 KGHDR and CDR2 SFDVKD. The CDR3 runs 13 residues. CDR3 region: CATSDFSDYGYTF. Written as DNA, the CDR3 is TGTGCCACCAGTGATTTTTCCGACTATGGCTACACCTTC.

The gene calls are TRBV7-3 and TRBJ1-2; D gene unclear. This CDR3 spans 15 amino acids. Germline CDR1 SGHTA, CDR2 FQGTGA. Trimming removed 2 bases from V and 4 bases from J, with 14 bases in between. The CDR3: CASSLSGPNPYGYTF. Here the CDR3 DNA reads TGTGCCAGCAGCTTATCCGGACCTAACCCCTATGGCTACACCTTC. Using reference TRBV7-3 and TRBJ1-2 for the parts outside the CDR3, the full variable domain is GAGVSQTPSNKVTEKGKYVELRCDPISGHTALYWYRQSLGQGPEFLIYFQGTGAADDSGLPNDRFFAVRPEGSVSTLKIQRTERGDSAVYLCASSLSGPNPYGYTFGSGTRLTVV.

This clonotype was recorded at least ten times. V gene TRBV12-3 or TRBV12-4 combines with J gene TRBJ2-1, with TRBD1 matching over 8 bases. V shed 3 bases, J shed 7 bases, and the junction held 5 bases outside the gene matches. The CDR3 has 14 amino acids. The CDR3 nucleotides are TGTGCCAGCAGTTTGAGGGACAGGCTGAATGAGCAGTTCTTC. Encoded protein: CASSLRDRLNEQFF.

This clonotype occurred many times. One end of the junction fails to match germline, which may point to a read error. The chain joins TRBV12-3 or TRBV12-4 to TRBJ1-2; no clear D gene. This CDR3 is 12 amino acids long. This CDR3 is CASSGLDYGYTF. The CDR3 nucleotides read TGTGCCAGCAGTGGACTAGACTACGGCTACACCTTC.

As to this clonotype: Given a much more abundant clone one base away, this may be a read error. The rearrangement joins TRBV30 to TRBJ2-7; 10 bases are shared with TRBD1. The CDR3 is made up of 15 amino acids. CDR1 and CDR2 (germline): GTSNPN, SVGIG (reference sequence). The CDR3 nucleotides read TGTGCCTGGAGTGTAAGGGACAGGGGCACCTACGAGCAGCACTTC. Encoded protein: CAWSVRDRGTYEQHF.